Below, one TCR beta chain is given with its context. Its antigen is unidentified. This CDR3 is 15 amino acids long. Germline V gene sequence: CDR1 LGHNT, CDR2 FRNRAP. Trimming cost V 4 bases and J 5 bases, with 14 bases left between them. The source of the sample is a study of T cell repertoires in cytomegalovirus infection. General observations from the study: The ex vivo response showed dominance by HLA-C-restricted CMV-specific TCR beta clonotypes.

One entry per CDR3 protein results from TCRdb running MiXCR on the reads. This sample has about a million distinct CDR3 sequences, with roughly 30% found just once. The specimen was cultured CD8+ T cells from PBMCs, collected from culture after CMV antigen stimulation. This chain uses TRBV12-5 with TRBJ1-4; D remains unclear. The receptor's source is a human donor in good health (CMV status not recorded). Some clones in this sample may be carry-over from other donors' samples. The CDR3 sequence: CASGYLGGLNEKLFF. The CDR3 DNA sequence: TGTGCTAGTGGTTACCTTGGCGGCCTCAATGAAAAACTGTTTTTT. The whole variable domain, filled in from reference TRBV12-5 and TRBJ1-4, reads DARVTQTPRHKVTEMGQEVTMRCQPILGHNTVFWYRQTMMQGLELLAYFRNRAPLDDSGMPKDRFSAEMPDATLATLKIQPSEPRDSAVYFCASGYLGGLNEKLFFGSGTQLSVL.